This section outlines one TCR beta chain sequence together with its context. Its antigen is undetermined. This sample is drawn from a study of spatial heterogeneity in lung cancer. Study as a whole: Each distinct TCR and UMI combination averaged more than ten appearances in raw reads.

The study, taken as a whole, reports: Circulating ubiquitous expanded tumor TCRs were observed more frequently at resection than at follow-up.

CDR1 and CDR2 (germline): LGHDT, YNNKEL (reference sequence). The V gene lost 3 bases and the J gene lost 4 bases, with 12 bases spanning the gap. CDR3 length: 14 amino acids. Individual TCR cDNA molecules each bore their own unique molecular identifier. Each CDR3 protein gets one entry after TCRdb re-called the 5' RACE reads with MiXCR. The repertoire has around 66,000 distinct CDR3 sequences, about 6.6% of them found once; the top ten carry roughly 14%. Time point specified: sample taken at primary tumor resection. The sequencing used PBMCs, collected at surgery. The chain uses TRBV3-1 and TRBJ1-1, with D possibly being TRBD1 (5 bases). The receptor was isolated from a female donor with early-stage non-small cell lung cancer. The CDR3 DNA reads TGTGCCAGCAGCCACGTAAGCAGGGCCACTGAAGCTTTCTTT. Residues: CASSHVSRATEAFF.